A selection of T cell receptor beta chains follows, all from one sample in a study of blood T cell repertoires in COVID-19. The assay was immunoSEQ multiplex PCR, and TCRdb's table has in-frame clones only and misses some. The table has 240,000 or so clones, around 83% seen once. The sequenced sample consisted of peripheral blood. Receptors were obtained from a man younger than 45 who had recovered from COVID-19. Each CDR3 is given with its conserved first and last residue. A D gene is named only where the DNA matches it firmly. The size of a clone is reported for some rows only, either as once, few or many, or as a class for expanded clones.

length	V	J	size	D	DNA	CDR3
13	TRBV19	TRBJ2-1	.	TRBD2	TGTGCCAGTAGCGGGGCTAGCGGGGGCCAGGGGTTCTTC	CASSGASGGQGFF
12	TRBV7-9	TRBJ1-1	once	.	TGTGCCAGCAGCTTAGACGGGTTCGGAGCTTTCTTT	CASSLDGFGAFF
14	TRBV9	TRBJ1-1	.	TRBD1	TGTGCCAGCAGCGTAGTTGACAGGGTCACTGAAGCTTTCTTT	CASSVVDRVTEAFF
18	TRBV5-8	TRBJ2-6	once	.	TGTGCCAGCAGCTTGTCGGACAGCTGGAGCTCTGGGGCCAACGTCCTGACTTTC	CASSLSDSWSSGANVLTF
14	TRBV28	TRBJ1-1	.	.	TGTGCCAGCAGTTTAAATCTAAGTGGCACTGAAGCTTTCTTT	CASSLNLSGTEAFF
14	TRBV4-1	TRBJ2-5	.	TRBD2	TGCGCCAGCAGCCCAAGGGAGGGGCAAGAGACCCAGTACTTC	CASSPREGQETQYF
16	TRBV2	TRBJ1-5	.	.	TGTGCCAGCAGTCAAGACCGAGCATATAGCAATCAGCCCCAGCATTTT	CASSQDRAYSNQPQHF
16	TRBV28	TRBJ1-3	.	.	TGTGCCAGCAGTTCCGGTGGCGGGATCTCTGGAAACACCATATATTTT	CASSSGGGISGNTIYF
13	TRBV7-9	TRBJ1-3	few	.	TGTGCCAGCAGCGGAGCCACTGGAAACACCATATATTTT	CASSGATGNTIYF
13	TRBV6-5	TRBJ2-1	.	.	TGTGCCAGCACCCTTCATGTTGACAGGAGGAAGTTCTTC	CASTLHVDRRKFF
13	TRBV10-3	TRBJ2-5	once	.	TGTGCCACCACGAGAAGGGAGAAAGAGACCCAGTACTTC	CATTRREKETQYF
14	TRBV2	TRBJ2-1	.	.	TGTGCCAGCGAGGGGGCTAGCGGGCTCAATGAGCAGTTCTTC	CASEGASGLNEQFF
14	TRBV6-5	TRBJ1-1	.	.	TGTGCCAGCAGTTATGGGGGCCCGGGGGGCCTAGCTTTCTTT	CASSYGGPGGLAFF
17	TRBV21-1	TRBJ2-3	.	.	TGTGCCAGCAGCAAAGAAGATCAGGGGATTATCTCAGATACGCAGTATTTT	CASSKEDQGIISDTQYF
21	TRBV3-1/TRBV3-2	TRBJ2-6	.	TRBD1	TGTGCCAGCAGCCAAGTTCGGTGGACAGGGGATAGTCGTTCTGGGGCCAACGTCCTGACTTTC	CASSQVRWTGDSRSGANVLTF
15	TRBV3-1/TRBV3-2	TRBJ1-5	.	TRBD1	TGTGCCAGCAGCCAAGGGCAGGGGGCTGGACAGCCCCAGCATTTT	CASSQGQGAGQPQHF
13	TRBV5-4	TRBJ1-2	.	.	TGTGCCAGCAGCAACGACAGAATCTATGGCTACACCTTC	CASSNDRIYGYTF
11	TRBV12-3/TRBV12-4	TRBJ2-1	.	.	TGTGCCAGCAGTTTATGGAGGCAAGAGTTCTTC	CASSLWRQEFF
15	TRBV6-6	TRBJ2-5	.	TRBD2	TGTGCCAGCAGCGGACTAGCGGGGGGGCGGGAGACCCAGTACTTC	CASSGLAGGRETQYF
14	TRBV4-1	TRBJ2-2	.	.	TGCGCCAGCAGTCGACAGCCGAACACCGGGGAGCTGTTTTTT	CASSRQPNTGELFF
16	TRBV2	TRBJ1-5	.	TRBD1	TGTGCCAGCACCGACGTGGACAGGGAAGGGGGACAGCCCCAGCATTTT	CASTDVDREGGQPQHF
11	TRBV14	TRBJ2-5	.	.	TGTGCCAGCAGCCAAGCGGAGACCCAGTACTTC	CASSQAETQYF